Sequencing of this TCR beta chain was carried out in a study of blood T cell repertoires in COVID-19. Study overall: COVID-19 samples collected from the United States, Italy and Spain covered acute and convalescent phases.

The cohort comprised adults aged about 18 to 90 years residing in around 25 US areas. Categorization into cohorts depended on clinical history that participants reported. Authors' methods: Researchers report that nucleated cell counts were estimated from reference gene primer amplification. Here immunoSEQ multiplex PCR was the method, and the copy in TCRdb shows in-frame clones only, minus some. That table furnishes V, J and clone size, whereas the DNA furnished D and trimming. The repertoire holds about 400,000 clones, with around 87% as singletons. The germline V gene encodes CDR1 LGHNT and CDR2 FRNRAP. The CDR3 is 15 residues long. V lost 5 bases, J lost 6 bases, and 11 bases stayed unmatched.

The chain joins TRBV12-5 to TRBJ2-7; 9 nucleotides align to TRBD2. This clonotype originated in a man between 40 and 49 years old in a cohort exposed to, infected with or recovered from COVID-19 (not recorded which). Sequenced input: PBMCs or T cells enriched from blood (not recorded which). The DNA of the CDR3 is TGTGCTAGTGGTCCCCCTCGCGGGAGGGTCCCCGAGCAGTACTTC. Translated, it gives CASGPPRGRVPEQYF.